This T cell receptor beta chain derives from a study of OX40 agonist ivuxolimab in advanced cancers. Study-wide context: Patients took ivuxolimab, an agonistic anti-OX40 (CD134) antibody. In three patients, partial responses were observed, one with hepatocellular carcinoma and two with cutaneous melanoma. The study, taken as a whole, reports: The authors also found low normalized T-cell clonal expansion in some nonresponders. CD8+ T cells showed, on average, more clonal expansion than CD4+ cells.

The protocol was immunoSEQ multiplex PCR, while the TCRdb copy is restricted to in-frame clones and leaves out a portion. The table lists 98,000 or so clones, approximately 80% of them singletons, with roughly 1.6% in the top ten. Germline-derived CDR1 and CDR2 are MNHEY and SVGAGI. The CDR3 runs 13 residues. Trimming cost V 1 base and J 4 bases, with 7 bases left between them. Details on this clone: Its cognate antigen is unknown.

V is TRBV6-5 and J is TRBJ1-1, with D possibly being TRBD1 (5 bases). The source was CD4+ or CD8+ T cells sorted from blood, collected in a trial of the OX40 agonist ivuxolimab. The receptor comes from an adult with an advanced solid tumor such as melanoma, head and neck, liver or kidney cancer. This chain's CDR3 is CASSYLGGTEAFF. The CDR3 DNA follows: TGTGCCAGCAGTTACTTGGGGGGCACTGAAGCTTTCTTT.